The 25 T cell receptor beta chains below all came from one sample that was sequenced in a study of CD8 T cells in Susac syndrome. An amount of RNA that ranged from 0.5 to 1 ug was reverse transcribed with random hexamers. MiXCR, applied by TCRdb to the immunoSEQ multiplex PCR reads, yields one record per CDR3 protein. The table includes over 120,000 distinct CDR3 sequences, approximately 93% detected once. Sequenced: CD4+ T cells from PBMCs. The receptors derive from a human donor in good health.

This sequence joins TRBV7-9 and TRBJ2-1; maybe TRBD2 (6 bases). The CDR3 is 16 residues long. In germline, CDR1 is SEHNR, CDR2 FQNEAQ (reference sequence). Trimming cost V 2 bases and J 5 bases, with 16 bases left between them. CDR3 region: CASSLLAGKSHNEQFF. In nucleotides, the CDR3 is TGTGCCAGCAGCTTACTCGCGGGGAAATCCCACAATGAGCAGTTCTTC.

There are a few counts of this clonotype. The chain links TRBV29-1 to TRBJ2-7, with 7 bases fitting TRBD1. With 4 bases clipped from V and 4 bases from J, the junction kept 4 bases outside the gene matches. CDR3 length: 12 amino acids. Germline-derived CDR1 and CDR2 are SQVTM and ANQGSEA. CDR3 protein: CSVGGTEYEQYF. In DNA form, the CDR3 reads TGCAGCGTTGGTGGGACAGAATACGAGCAGTACTTC.

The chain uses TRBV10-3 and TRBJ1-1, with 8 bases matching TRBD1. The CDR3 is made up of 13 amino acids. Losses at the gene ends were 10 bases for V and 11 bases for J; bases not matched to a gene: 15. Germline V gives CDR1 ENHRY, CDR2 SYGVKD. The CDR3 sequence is CATRTGTLDEAFF. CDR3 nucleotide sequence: TGTGCCACCAGGACAGGGACGTTGGATGAGGCTTTCTTT.

Here the CDR3 DNA reads TGCAGTGCTTCGGCACCTAAGGACAGGGTGTATGGTAATGAAAAACTGTTTTTT. Its translation is CSASAPKDRVYGNEKLFF. V is TRBV20-1 and J is TRBJ1-4; TRBD1 aligns across 8 bases. The CDR3 length is 18 residues. Germline V gene lookup returns CDR1 DFQATT and CDR2 SNEGSKA (reference sequence). J lost 4 bases, V lost 5 bases, and 18 bases had no gene match.

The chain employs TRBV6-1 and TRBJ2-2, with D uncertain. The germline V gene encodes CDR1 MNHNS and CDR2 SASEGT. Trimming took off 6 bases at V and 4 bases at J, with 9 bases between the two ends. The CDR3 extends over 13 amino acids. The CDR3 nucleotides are TGTGCCAGCAGAGCAGCAGTCACCGGGGAGCTGTTTTTT. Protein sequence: CASRAAVTGELFF.

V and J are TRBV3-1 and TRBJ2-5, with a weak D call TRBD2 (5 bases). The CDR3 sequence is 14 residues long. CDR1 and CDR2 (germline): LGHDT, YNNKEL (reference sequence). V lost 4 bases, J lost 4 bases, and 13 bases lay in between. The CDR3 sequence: CASSPTRAGETQYF. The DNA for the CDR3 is TGTGCCAGCAGCCCAACGCGGGCAGGAGAGACCCAGTACTTC.

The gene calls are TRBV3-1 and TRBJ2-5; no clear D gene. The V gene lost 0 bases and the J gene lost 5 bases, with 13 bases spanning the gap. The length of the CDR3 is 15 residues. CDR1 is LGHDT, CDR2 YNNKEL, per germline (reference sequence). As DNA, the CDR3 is TGTGCCAGCAGCCAAGAAGTTCGGAATCGGGAGACCCAGTACTTC. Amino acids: CASSQEVRNRETQYF.

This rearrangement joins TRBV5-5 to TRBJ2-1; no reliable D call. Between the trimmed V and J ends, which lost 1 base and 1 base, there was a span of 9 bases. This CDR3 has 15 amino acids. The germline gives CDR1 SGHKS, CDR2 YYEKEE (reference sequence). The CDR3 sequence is CASSLSRGSYNEQFF. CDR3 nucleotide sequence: TGTGCCAGCAGCTTGTCCCGAGGATCCTACAATGAGCAGTTCTTC.

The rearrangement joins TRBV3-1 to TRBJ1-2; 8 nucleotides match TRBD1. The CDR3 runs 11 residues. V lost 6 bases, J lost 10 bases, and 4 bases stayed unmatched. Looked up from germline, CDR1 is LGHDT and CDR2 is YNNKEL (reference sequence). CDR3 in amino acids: CASRRQGNYTF. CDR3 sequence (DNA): TGTGCCAGCAGGCGACAGGGGAACTACACCTTC.

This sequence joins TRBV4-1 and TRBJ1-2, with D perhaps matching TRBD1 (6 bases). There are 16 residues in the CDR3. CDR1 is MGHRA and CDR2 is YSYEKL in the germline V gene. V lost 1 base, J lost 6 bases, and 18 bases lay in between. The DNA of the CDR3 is TGCGCCAGCAGCCAAGGTTTGGGGGGGCAGACGCATGGCTACACCTTC. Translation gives CASSQGLGGQTHGYTF.

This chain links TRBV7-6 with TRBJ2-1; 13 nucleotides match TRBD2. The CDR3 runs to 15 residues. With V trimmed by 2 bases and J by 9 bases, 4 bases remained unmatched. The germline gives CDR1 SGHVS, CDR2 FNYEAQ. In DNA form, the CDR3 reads TGTGCCAGCAGCTTAACTAGCGGGAGGGCCACTGAGCAGTTCTTC. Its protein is CASSLTSGRATEQFF. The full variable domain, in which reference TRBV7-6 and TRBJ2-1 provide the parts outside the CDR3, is GAGVSQSPRYKVTKRGQDVALRCDPISGHVSLYWYRQALGQGPEFLTYFNYEAQQDKSGLPNDRFSAERPEGSISTLTIQRTEQRDSAMYRCASSLTSGRATEQFFGPGTRLTVL.

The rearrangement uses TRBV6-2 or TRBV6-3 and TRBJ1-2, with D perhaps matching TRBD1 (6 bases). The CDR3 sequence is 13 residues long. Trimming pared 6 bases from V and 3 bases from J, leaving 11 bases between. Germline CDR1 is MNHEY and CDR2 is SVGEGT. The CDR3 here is CASSRGPHYGYTF. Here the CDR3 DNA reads TGTGCCAGCAGCAGGGGACCACACTATGGCTACACCTTC.

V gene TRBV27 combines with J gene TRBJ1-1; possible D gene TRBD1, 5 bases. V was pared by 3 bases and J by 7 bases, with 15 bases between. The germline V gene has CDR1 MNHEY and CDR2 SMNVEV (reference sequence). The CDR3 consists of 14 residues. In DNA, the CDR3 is TGTGCCAGCAGTTTCTTAGCCTCAGGGAGTGAAGCTTTCTTT. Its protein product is CASSFLASGSEAFF.

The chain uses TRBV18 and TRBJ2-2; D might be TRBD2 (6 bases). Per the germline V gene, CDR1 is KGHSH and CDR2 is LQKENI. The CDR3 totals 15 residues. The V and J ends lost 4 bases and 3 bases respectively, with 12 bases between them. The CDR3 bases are TGTGCCAGCTCACTAGCGGAAACTTACACCGGGGAGCTGTTTTTT. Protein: CASSLAETYTGELFF.

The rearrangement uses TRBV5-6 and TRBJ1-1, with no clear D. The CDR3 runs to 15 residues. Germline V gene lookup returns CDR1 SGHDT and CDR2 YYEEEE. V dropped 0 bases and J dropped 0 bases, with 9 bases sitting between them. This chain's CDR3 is CASSLVSPLNTEAFF. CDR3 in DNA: TGTGCCAGCAGCTTGGTGTCTCCCTTGAACACTGAAGCTTTCTTT.

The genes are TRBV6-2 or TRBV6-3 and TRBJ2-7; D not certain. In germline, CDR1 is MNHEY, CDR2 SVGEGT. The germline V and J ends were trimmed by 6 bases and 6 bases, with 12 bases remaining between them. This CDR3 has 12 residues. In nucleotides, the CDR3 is TGTGCCAGCAGCCAAACTGCGACCGAGCAGTACTTC. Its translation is CASSQTATEQYF.

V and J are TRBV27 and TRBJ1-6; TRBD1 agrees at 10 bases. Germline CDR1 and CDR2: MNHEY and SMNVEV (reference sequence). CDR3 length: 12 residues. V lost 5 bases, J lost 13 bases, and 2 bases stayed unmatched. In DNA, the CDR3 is TGTGCCAGCAGTAGGACAGGGGGTCCCCTCCACTTT. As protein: CASSRTGGPLHF.

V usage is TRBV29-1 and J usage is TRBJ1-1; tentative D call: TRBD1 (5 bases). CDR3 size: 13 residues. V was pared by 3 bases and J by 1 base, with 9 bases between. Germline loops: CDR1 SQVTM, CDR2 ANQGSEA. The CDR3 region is CSVDGASNTEAFF. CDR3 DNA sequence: TGCAGCGTTGACGGGGCCTCGAACACTGAAGCTTTCTTT.

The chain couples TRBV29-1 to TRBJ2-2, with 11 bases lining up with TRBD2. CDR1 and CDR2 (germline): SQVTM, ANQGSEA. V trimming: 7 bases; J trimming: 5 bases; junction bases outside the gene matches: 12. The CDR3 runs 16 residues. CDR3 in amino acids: CSGSGTSGGGTGELFF. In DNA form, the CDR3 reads TGCAGCGGGTCCGGGACTAGCGGCGGAGGAACCGGGGAGCTGTTTTTT.

The chain's CDR3 is CASSQAGLAGYEQYF. CDR3 sequence (DNA): TGTGCCAGCAGCCAAGCTGGGCTAGCGGGCTACGAGCAGTACTTC. V is TRBV4-2 and J is TRBJ2-7; 8 bases agree with TRBD2. Germline values: CDR1 LGHNA, CDR2 YNFKEQ. This CDR3 is built from 15 residues. The J segment lost 3 bases and the V segment lost 1 base, leaving 5 bases of the junction unmatched.

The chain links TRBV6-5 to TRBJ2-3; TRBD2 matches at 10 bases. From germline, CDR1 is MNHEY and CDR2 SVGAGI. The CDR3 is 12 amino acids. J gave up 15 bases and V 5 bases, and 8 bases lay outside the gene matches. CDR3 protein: CASSRTGTSEYF. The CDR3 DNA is TGTGCCAGCAGTCGTACCGGGACTAGCGAATATTTT.

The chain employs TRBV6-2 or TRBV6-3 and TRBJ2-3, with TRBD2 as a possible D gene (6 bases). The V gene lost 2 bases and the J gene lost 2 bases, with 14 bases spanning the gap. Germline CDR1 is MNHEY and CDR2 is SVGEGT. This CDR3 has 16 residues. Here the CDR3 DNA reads TGTGCCAGCAGTTACGTAGCGGTCAGGCCCACAGATACGCAGTATTTT. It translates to CASSYVAVRPTDTQYF.

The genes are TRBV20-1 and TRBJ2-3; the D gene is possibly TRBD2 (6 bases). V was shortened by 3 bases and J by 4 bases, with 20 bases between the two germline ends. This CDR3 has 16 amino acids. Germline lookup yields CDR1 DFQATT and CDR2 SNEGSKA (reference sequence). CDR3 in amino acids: CSASRLDRLVADTQYF. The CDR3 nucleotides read TGCAGTGCTAGCCGACTAGATCGTTTGGTTGCAGATACGCAGTATTTT.

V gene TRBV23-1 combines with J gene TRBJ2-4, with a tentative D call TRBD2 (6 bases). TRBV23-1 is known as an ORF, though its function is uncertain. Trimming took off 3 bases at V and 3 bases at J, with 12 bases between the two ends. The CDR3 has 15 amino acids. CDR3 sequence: CASSQFTSIKNIQYF. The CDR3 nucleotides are TGCGCCAGCAGTCAGTTCACTAGCATCAAAAACATTCAGTACTTC.

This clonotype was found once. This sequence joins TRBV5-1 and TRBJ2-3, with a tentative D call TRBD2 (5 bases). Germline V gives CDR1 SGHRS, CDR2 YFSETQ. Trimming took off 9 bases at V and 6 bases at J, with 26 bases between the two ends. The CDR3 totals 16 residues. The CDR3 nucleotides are TGCGCCACCCTCACCCCCTCCCGGGAAGTAGCCGATACGCAGTATTTT. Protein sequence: CATLTPSREVADTQYF. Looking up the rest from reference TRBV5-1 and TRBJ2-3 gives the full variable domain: KAGVTQTPRYLIKTRGQQVTLSCSPISGHRSVSWYQQTPGQGLQFLFEYFSETQRNKGNFPGRFSGRQFSNSRSEMNVSTLELGDSALYLCATLTPSREVADTQYFGPGTRLTVL.